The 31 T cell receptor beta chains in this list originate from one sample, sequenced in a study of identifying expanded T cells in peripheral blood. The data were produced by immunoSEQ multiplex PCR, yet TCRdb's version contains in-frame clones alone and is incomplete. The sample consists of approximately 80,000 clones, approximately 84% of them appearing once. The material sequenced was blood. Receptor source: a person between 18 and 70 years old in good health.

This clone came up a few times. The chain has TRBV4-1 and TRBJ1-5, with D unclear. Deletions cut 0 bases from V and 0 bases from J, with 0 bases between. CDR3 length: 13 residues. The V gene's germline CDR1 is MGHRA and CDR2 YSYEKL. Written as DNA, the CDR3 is TGCGCCAGCAGCCAAGATAGCAATCAGCCCCAGCATTTT. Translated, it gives CASSQDSNQPQHF.

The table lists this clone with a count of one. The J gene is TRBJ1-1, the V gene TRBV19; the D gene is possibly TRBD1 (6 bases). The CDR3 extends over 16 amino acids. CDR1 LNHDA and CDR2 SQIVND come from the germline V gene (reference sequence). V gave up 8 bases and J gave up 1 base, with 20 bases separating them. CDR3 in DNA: TGTGCCAGTCGGTGGGGCAGGGGTCTTGGGAACACTGAAGCTTTCTTT. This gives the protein CASRWGRGLGNTEAFF.

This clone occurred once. CDR3 amino acids: CASSQGTGTYQPQHF. Written as DNA, the CDR3 is TGCGCCAGCAGCCAAGGAACAGGGACTTATCAGCCCCAGCATTTT. The rearrangement joins TRBV4-1 to TRBJ1-5; possibly TRBD1 for D (6 bases). The germline V and J ends were trimmed by 1 base and 5 bases, with 12 bases remaining between them. The CDR3 consists of 15 residues. Germline V gene data show CDR1 as MGHRA and CDR2 as YSYEKL.

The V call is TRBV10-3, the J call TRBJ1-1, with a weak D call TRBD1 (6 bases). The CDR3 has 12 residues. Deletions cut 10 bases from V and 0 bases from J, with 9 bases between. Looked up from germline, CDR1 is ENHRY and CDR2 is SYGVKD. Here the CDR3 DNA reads TGTGCCACCGGGACATTGAACACTGAAGCTTTCTTT. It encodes CATGTLNTEAFF.

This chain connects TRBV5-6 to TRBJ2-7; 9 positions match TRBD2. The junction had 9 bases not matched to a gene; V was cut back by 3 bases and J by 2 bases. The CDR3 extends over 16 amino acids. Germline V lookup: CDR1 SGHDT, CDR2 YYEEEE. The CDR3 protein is CASSSGTSFAAYEQYF. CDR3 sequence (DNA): TGTGCCAGCAGCTCCGGGACTAGCTTCGCGGCCTACGAGCAGTACTTC. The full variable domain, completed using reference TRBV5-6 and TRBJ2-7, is DAGVTQSPTHLIKTRGQQVTLRCSPKSGHDTVSWYQQALGQGPQFIFQYYEEEERQRGNFPDRFSGHQFPNYSSELNVNALLLGDSALYLCASSSGTSFAAYEQYFGPGTRLTVT.

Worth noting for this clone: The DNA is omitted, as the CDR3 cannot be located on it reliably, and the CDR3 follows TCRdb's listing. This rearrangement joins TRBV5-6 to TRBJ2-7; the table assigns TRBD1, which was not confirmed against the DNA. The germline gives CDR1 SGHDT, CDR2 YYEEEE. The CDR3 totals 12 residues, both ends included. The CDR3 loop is CASSLTSAVEYF.

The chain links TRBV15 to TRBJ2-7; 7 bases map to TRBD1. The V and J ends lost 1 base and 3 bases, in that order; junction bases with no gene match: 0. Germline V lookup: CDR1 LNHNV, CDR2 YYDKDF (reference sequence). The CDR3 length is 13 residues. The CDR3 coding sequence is TGTGCCACCAGCAGAGGGGACAGCTACGAGCAGTACTTC. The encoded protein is CATSRGDSYEQYF.

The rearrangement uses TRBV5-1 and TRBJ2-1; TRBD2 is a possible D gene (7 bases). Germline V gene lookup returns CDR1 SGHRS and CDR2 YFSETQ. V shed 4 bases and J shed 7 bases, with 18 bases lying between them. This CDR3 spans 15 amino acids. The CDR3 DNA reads TGCGCCAGCAGCCGGGGGGCGAGTTCTGGAAATGAGCAGTTCTTC. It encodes CASSRGASSGNEQFF.

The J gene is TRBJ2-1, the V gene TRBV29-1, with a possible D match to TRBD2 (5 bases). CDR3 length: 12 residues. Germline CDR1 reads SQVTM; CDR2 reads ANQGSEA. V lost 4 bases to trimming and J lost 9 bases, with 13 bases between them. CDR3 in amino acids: CSVVTGRGEQFF. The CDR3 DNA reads TGCAGCGTTGTAACTGGGAGAGGTGAGCAGTTCTTC.

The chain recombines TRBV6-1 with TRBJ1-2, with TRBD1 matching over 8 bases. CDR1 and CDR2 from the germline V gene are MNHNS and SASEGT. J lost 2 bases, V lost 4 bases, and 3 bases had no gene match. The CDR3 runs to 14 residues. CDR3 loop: CASSGDRTNYGYTF. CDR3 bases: TGTGCCAGCAGTGGGGACAGGACAAACTATGGCTACACCTTC.

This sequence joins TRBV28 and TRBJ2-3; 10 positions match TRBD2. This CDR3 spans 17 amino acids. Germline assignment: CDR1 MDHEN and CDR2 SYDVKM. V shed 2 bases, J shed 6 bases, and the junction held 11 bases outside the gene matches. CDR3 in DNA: TGTGCCAGCAGTTTAATGGCTAGCGGGAGAACGACTGATACGCAGTATTTT. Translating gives CASSLMASGRTTDTQYF.

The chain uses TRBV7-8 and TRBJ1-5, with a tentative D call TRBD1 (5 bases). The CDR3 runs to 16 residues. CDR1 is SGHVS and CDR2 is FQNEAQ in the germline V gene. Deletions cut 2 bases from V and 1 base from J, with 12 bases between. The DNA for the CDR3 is TGTGCCAGCAGCTTATTTACGGCAGGGAGCAATCAGCCCCAGCATTTT. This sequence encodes CASSLFTAGSNQPQHF.

Here the CDR3 DNA reads TGCAGCGCATCTCTTTCCGGGAGTACCGGGGAGCTGTTTTTT. It specifies CSASLSGSTGELFF. This chain joins TRBV29-1 and TRBJ2-2; D perhaps matches TRBD2 (6 bases). The length of the CDR3 is 14 residues. Looked up from germline, CDR1 is SQVTM and CDR2 is ANQGSEA. Deletions cut 7 bases from V and 5 bases from J, with 17 bases between.

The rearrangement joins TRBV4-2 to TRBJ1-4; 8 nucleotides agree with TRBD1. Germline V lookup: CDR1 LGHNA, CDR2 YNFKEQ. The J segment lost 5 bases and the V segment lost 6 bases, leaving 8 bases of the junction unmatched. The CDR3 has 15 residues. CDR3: CASSPSGTGNEKLFF. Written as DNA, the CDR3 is TGTGCCAGCAGTCCCAGCGGGACAGGCAATGAAAAACTGTTTTTT.

The CDR3 region is CASSGGTRFYYEQYF. The CDR3 nucleotides read TGTGCCAGCAGCGGAGGGACTCGATTTTACTACGAGCAGTACTTC. V usage is TRBV7-9 and J usage is TRBJ2-7; D is possibly TRBD2 (6 bases). The CDR3 has 15 amino acids. Germline-derived CDR1 and CDR2 are SEHNR and FQNEAQ (reference sequence). V was shortened by 5 bases and J by 3 bases, with 17 bases between the two germline ends. Supplemented by reference TRBV7-9 and TRBJ2-7, the full variable domain reads DTGVSQNPRHKITKRGQNVTFRCDPISEHNRLYWYRQTLGQGPEFLTYFQNEAQLEKSRLLSDRFSAERPKGSFSTLEIQRTEQGDSAMYLCASSGGTRFYYEQYFGPGTRLTVT.

CDR3 protein: CASSPADRVETQYF. CDR3 nucleotides: TGTGCCAGCTCACCCGCAGACAGGGTTGAGACCCAGTACTTC. This chain links TRBV18 with TRBJ2-5; 7 bases line up with TRBD1. Germline CDR1 reads KGHSH; CDR2 reads LQKENI. This CDR3 contains 14 residues. V gave up 3 bases and J gave up 5 bases; unmatched junction bases: 6.

The CDR3 protein is CASSLQETQYF. CDR3 in DNA: TGTGCCAGCAGCCTCCAAGAGACCCAGTACTTC. V and J are TRBV7-2 and TRBJ2-5, with D unresolved. The germline V and J ends were trimmed by 5 bases and 1 base, with 2 bases remaining between them. Germline CDR1 SGHTA, CDR2 FQGNSA. CDR3 size: 11 residues.

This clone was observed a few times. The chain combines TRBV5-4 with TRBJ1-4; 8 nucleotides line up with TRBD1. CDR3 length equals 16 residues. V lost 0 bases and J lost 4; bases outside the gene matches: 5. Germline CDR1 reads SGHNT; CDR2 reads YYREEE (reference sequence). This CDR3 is CASSLGLQGGNEKLFF. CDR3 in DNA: TGTGCCAGCAGCTTGGGATTACAGGGGGGTAATGAAAAACTGTTTTTT. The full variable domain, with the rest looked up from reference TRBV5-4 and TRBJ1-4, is ETGVTQSPTHLIKTRGQQVTLRCSSQSGHNTVSWYQQALGQGPQFIFQYYREEENGRGNFPPRFSGLQFPNYSSELNVNALELDDSALYLCASSLGLQGGNEKLFFGSGTQLSVL.

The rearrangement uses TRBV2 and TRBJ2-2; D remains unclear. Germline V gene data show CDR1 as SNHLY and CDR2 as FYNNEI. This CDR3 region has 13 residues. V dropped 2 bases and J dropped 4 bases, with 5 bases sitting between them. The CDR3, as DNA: TGTGCCAGCAGTGAATCGGGCACCGGGGAGCTGTTTTTT. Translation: CASSESGTGELFF.

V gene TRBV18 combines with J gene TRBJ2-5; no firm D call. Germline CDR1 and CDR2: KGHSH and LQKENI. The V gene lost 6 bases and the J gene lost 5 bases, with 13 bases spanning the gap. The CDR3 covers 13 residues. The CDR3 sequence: CASSPLDGETQYF. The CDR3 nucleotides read TGTGCCAGCTCCCCCTTGGATGGGGAGACCCAGTACTTC. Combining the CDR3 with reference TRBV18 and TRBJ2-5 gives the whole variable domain NAGVMQNPRHLVRRRGQEARLRCSPMKGHSHVYWYRQLPEEGLKFMVYLQKENIIDESGMPKERFSAEFPKEGPSILRIQQVVRGDSAAYFCASSPLDGETQYFGPGTRLLVL.

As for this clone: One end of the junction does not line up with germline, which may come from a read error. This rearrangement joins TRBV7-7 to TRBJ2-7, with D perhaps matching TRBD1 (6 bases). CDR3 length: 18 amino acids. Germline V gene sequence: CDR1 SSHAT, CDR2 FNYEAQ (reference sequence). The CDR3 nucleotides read TGTGCTAGCAGCTTAGGGCCCACAGGGCTAGACTCAACCTACGAGCAGTACTTC. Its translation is CASSLGPTGLDSTYEQYF. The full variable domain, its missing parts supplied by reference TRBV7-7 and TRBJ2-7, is GAGVSQSPRYKVTKRGQDVTLRCDPISSHATLYWYQQALGQGPEFLTYFNYEAQPDKSGLPSDRFSAERPEGSISTLTIQRTEQRDSAMYRCASSLGPTGLDSTYEQYFGPGTRLTVT.

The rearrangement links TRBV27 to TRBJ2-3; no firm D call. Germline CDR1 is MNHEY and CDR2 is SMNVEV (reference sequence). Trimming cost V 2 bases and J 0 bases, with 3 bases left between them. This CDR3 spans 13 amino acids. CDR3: CASSLLSTDTQYF. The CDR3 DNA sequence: TGTGCCAGCAGTTTACTTAGCACAGATACGCAGTATTTT.

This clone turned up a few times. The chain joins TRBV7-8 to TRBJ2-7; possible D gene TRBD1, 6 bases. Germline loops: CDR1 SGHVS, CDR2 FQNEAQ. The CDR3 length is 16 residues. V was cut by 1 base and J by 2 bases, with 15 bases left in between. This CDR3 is CASSLEARGGPYEQYF. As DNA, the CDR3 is TGTGCCAGCAGCTTAGAGGCTCGAGGGGGACCCTACGAGCAGTACTTC.

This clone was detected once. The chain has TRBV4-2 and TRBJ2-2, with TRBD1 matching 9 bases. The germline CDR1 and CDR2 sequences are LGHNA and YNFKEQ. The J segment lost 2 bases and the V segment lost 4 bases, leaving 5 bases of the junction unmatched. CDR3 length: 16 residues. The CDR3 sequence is CASSPDRGYNTGELFF. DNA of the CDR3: TGTGCCAGCAGCCCCGACAGGGGGTACAACACCGGGGAGCTGTTTTTT.

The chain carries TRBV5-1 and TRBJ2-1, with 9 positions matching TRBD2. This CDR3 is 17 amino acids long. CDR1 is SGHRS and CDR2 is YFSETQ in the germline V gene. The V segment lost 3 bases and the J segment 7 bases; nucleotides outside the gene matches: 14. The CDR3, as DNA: TGCGCCAGCAGCTCCCAATTTAGCGGGAGTCTAGAAAATGAGCAGTTCTTC. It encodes CASSSQFSGSLENEQFF.

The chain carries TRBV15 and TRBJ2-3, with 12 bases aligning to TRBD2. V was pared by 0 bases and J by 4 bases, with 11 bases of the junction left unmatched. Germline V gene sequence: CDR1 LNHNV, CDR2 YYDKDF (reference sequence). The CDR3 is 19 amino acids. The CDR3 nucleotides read TGTGCCACCAGCAGAGATGTGTCTAGCGGGAGGGCCGTGGCAGATACGCAGTATTTT. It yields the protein CATSRDVSSGRAVADTQYF.

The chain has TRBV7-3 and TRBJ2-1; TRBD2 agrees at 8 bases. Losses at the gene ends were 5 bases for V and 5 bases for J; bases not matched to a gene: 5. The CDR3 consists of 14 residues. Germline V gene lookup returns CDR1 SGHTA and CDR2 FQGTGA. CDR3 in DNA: TGTGCCAGCAGCCCAGCGGGAGTAAACAATGAGCAGTTCTTC. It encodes CASSPAGVNNEQFF.

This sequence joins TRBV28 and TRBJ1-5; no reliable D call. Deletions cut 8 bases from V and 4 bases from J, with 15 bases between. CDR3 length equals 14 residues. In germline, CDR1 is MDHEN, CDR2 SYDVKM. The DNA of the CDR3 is TGTGCCAGCTCGCCGGCCCCCAGGAATCAGCCCCAGCATTTT. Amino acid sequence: CASSPAPRNQPQHF.

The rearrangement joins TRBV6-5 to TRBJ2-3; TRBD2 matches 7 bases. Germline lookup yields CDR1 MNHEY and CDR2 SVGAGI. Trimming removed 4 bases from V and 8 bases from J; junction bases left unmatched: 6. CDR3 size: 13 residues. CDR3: CASSLGEGGTQYF. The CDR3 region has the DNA TGTGCCAGCAGTTTGGGGGAGGGAGGTACGCAGTATTTT.

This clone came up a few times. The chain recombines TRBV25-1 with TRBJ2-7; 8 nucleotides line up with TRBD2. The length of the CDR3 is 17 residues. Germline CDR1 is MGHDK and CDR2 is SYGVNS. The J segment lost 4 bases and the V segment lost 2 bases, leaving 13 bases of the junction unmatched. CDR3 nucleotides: TGTGCCAGCAGTGAAGAGGACGCGGGACTAGAATCTTACGAGCAGTACTTC. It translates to CASSEEDAGLESYEQYF.

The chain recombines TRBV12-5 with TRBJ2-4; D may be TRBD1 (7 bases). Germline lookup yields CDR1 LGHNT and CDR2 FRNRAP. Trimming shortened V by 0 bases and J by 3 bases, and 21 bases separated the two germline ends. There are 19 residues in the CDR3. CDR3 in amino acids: CASGLVPEGACDVKNIQYF. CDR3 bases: TGTGCTAGTGGTTTGGTTCCGGAGGGGGCCTGTGATGTCAAAAACATTCAGTACTTC.